This T cell receptor (beta chain) comes out of a study of blood T cell repertoires in COVID-19. Study information: Both acute and convalescent COVID-19 samples were obtained from the United States, Italy and Spain.

In the authors' methods: Reference gene primer amplification gave nucleated cell count estimates. TCRdb's table, derived via immunoSEQ multiplex PCR, lists solely in-frame clones and lacks some. V and J calls and clone size are as listed in that table; D and trimming were resolved from the DNA. The sample shows 130,000 or so clones, 85% to 90% of them seen only once. CDR3 length: 17 residues. V was shortened by 0 bases and J by 3 bases, with 15 bases between the two germline ends. Per germline, CDR1 MGHRA and CDR2 YSYEKL. Sequences were obtained from peripheral blood. This chain connects TRBV4-1 to TRBJ2-1; maybe TRBD2 (5 bases). The origin of this receptor is a middle-aged man with active or convalescent COVID-19. CDR3 amino acids: CASSQETLAARYNEQFF. The CDR3 region has the DNA TGCGCCAGCAGCCAAGAGACGCTAGCAGCACGCTACAATGAGCAGTTCTTC.